Shown below are 26 T cell receptor beta chains from a single sample sequenced in a study of shared clonotypes between healthy human individuals. Only in-frame clones appear in the TCRdb table, and some are missing; sequencing was by immunoSEQ multiplex PCR. The data show around 2.3 million clones, more than 90% seen once. The sample was naive CD4+ T cells sorted from blood. Subset: CD45RA+ positively selected. These receptors all stem from a man between 18 and 35 years old in good health.

The chain links TRBV10-3 to TRBJ2-1; possible D gene TRBD1, 5 bases. The CDR3 is 16 residues long. Germline-derived CDR1 and CDR2 are ENHRY and SYGVKD. The V end lost 8 bases, the J end lost 3 bases, and 20 bases lay between the germline ends. Here the CDR3 reads CAIGALQGRFYNEQFF. For the CDR3, the DNA is TGTGCCATCGGGGCCCTCCAAGGGCGCTTCTACAATGAGCAGTTCTTC.

The chain joins TRBV7-2 to TRBJ2-7; 7 nucleotides align to TRBD1. This CDR3 spans 13 amino acids. The J segment lost 5 bases and the V segment lost 5 bases, leaving 6 bases of the junction unmatched. From germline, CDR1 is SGHTA and CDR2 FQGNSA. CDR3: CASSVDRDHEQYF. The CDR3 coding sequence is TGTGCCAGCAGCGTAGACAGGGATCACGAGCAGTACTTC.

The chain links TRBV10-3 to TRBJ2-1; 10 bases align to TRBD2. CDR1 ENHRY and CDR2 SYGVKD come from the germline V gene. V trimming: 0 bases; J trimming: 2 bases; junction bases outside the gene matches: 13. This CDR3 region has 20 residues. CDR3 in DNA: TGTGCCATCAGTGAGTCTTGGGGTCTAGCGGGAGCCCTTGCCTACAATGAGCAGTTCTTC. Protein product: CAISESWGLAGALAYNEQFF.

The chain couples TRBV5-1 to TRBJ1-6; D is possibly TRBD1 (5 bases). This CDR3 contains 14 residues. The ends were cut back, 4 bases at V and 10 bases at J, with 15 bases in the middle. CDR1 and CDR2 (germline): SGHRS, YFSETQ. The CDR3 loop is CASSGGGGESPLHF. The CDR3 DNA is TGCGCCAGCAGCGGGGGAGGTGGTGAATCACCCCTCCACTTT.

Written as DNA, the CDR3 is TGTGCCAGCAGCTTTCGTCAGAGGAACACTGAAGCTTTCTTT. Translating gives CASSFRQRNTEAFF. The chain uses TRBV7-2 and TRBJ1-1; D remains ambiguous. Trimming took off 3 bases at V and 1 base at J, with 9 bases between the two ends. The germline V gene encodes CDR1 SGHTA and CDR2 FQGNSA. The CDR3 totals 14 residues.

As DNA, the CDR3 is TGTGCCAGCAGCTTAGACCAGGGGAGGGGTGAAGCTTTCTTT. Encoded protein: CASSLDQGRGEAFF. The chain has TRBV7-2 and TRBJ1-1, with a possible D match to TRBD1 (6 bases). There are 14 residues in the CDR3. Germline CDR1 and CDR2: SGHTA and FQGNSA. The V end was cut by 1 base, the J end by 7 bases, with 13 bases between.

This chain connects TRBV7-2 to TRBJ2-7, with 11 nucleotides matching TRBD2. CDR3 length equals 16 residues. Losses at the gene ends were 5 bases for V and 0 bases for J; bases not matched to a gene: 6. CDR1 and CDR2 (germline): SGHTA, FQGNSA. The CDR3 here is CASSAGTSGYSYEQYF. The CDR3 DNA reads TGTGCCAGCAGCGCCGGGACTAGCGGCTACTCCTACGAGCAGTACTTC.

This clone came up once. V and J are TRBV6-6 and TRBJ1-1; D gene uncertain. Germline V gene sequence: CDR1 MNHNY, CDR2 SVGAGI (reference sequence). The CDR3 has 15 amino acids. The germline V and J ends were trimmed by 6 bases and 11 bases, with 25 bases remaining between them. In DNA, the CDR3 is TGTGCCAGCAGAAAACTTATCGGGCTATCTGGTCTGGCTTTCTTT. Amino acids: CASRKLIGLSGLAFF.

V and J are TRBV5-1 and TRBJ2-7; 7 nucleotides align to TRBD2. With V trimmed by 5 bases and J by 3 bases, 5 bases remained unmatched. Germline V lookup: CDR1 SGHRS, CDR2 YFSETQ. There are 13 residues in the CDR3. The CDR3 loop is CASRPGTNYEQYF. CDR3 nucleotide sequence: TGCGCCAGCAGGCCCGGGACTAACTACGAGCAGTACTTC.

The chain employs TRBV5-1 and TRBJ2-7; perhaps TRBD1 as D (5 bases). The ends were cut back, 0 bases at V and 3 bases at J, with 13 bases in the middle. Per germline, CDR1 SGHRS and CDR2 YFSETQ. CDR3 length: 15 residues. The CDR3 bases are TGCGCCAGCAGCTTGGATGCGCGACAGAGCTACGAGCAGTACTTC. The encoded protein is CASSLDARQSYEQYF.

The chain couples TRBV9 to TRBJ2-7; a weak D match, TRBD2 (6 bases). The CDR3 has 16 residues. In germline, CDR1 is SGDLS, CDR2 YYNGEE. V shed 0 bases and J shed 6 bases, with 19 bases lying between them. The CDR3 nucleotides are TGTGCCAGCAGCGTAGACCCGGAGGGGACGGGTGGCGAGCAGTACTTC. This encodes CASSVDPEGTGGEQYF.

The chain has TRBV10-1 and TRBJ2-3; 7 nucleotides line up with TRBD2. This CDR3 comprises 15 residues. The J segment lost 3 bases and the V segment lost 8 bases, leaving 11 bases of the junction unmatched. The V gene's germline CDR1 is WNHNN and CDR2 SYGVQD (reference sequence). The CDR3 is CASSLGGRVTDTQYF. The CDR3 region has the DNA TGCGCCAGCTCCCTGGGCGGGAGAGTAACAGATACGCAGTATTTT.

About this clone: This specimen includes other DNA sequences encoding the same CDR3. The V call is TRBV7-2, the J call TRBJ2-2, with D possibly being TRBD1 (6 bases). V lost 5 bases and J lost 0, with 10 bases in between. From germline, CDR1 is SGHTA and CDR2 FQGNSA. The CDR3 has 15 amino acids. CDR3 DNA sequence: TGTGCCAGCAGCCTAGGACAGACGAACACCGGGGAGCTGTTTTTT. This encodes CASSLGQTNTGELFF.

This clone has just one count. This CDR3 is CASSLAGGNYEQYF. For the CDR3, the DNA is TGTGCCAGCAGCCTAGCGGGCGGAAACTACGAGCAGTACTTC. The chain links TRBV6-1 to TRBJ2-7; 8 bases map to TRBD2. CDR3 size: 14 residues. Per germline, CDR1 MNHNS and CDR2 SASEGT. Unmatched junction bases numbered 7, after V lost 6 bases and J lost 3 bases.

The V and J genes are TRBV6-5 and TRBJ1-2; D might be TRBD1 (5 bases). Germline V gene lookup returns CDR1 MNHEY and CDR2 SVGAGI. The V end was cut by 6 bases, the J end by 1 base, with 12 bases between. The CDR3 has 14 residues. CDR3 bases: TGTGCCAGCAGCCGAGGACACGTTAACTATGGCTACACCTTC. This sequence encodes CASSRGHVNYGYTF.

This clone has more than one count but fewer than ten. Other DNA sequences of this sample code for an identical CDR3. The gene calls are TRBV5-1 and TRBJ2-6, with D hard to call. The CDR3 is 14 residues long. The germline V gene encodes CDR1 SGHRS and CDR2 YFSETQ. Deletions cut 1 base from V and 0 bases from J, with 2 bases between. The CDR3 here is CASSLSSGANVLTF. Here the CDR3 DNA reads TGCGCCAGCAGCTTGAGCTCTGGGGCCAACGTCCTGACTTTC.

The chain employs TRBV6-5 and TRBJ2-5, with 7 bases aligning to TRBD1. V lost 4 bases, J lost 5 bases, and 4 bases stayed unmatched. This CDR3 spans 13 amino acids. Germline CDR1 is MNHEY and CDR2 is SVGAGI. The CDR3 sequence: CASSSQGKETQYF. Written as DNA, the CDR3 is TGTGCCAGCAGTTCACAGGGGAAGGAGACCCAGTACTTC.

This chain uses TRBV7-7 with TRBJ2-5; 7 nucleotides align to TRBD1. Germline V gene data show CDR1 as SSHAT and CDR2 as FNYEAQ (reference sequence). The CDR3 runs 11 residues. In nucleotides, the CDR3 is TGTGCTAGCTCAGGGGGAGAGACCCAGTACTTC. As protein: CASSGGETQYF.

The chain's CDR3 is CASSLSSNEQFF. CDR3 nucleotide sequence: TGTGCCAGCAGCTTATCGTCCAATGAGCAGTTCTTC. The genes are TRBV11-3 and TRBJ2-1; no clear D gene. Per the germline V gene, CDR1 is SGHNT and CDR2 is YENEEA. The V gene lost 2 bases and the J gene lost 6 bases, with 5 bases spanning the gap. CDR3 length equals 12 residues.

The chain is built from TRBV6-5 and TRBJ2-7; D may match TRBD1 or TRBD2 (5 bases each). Trimming removed 6 bases from V and 2 bases from J, with 14 bases in between. The CDR3 has 14 residues. Germline CDR1 and CDR2: MNHEY and SVGAGI. The CDR3 region is CASRKRGATYEQYF. The CDR3, as DNA: TGTGCCAGCAGAAAGAGGGGAGCTACCTACGAGCAGTACTTC.

V gene TRBV2 combines with J gene TRBJ1-2; no definite D call. The CDR3 runs 12 residues. V gave up 10 bases and J gave up 8 bases, with 17 bases separating them. Per germline, CDR1 SNHLY and CDR2 FYNNEI. The DNA for the CDR3 is TGTGCCACCTCCCAGGCCGGCTCCGGCTACACCTTC. Translating gives CATSQAGSGYTF.

The chain employs TRBV29-1 and TRBJ2-3, with a tentative D call TRBD2 (6 bases). V was shortened by 6 bases and J by 0 bases, with 22 bases between the two germline ends. The CDR3 runs 17 residues. The V gene's germline CDR1 is SQVTM and CDR2 ANQGSEA. The CDR3 DNA is TGCAGCGTCCGCCTTAGCGGAGGAGGCTCTAGCACAGATACGCAGTATTTT. This sequence encodes CSVRLSGGGSSTDTQYF.

The rearrangement uses TRBV11-1 and TRBJ2-2; 9 nucleotides agree with TRBD1. The CDR3 is 16 residues long. The V segment lost 5 bases and the J segment 7 bases; nucleotides outside the gene matches: 11. The germline V gene has CDR1 SGHAT and CDR2 FQDESV (reference sequence). The CDR3 DNA follows: TGTGCCAGCAGCCAAATCGGGACAGGGCAGGGCGGGGAGCTGTTTTTT. The encoded protein is CASSQIGTGQGGELFF.

About this clone: The sample holds other DNA sequences that translate to the same CDR3. The chain has TRBV18 and TRBJ2-7; TRBD2 agrees at 7 bases. The CDR3 extends over 14 amino acids. The trim removed 6 bases at V and 1 base at J, leaving 6 bases unmatched. CDR1 is KGHSH and CDR2 is LQKENI in the germline V gene. The CDR3 reads CASSPGRGSYEQYF. DNA for the CDR3: TGTGCCAGCTCCCCAGGGAGGGGTTCCTACGAGCAGTACTTC.

V gene TRBV11-2 combines with J gene TRBJ2-7; D assignment may be TRBD1 or TRBD2 (5 bases each). Germline V CDR1 and CDR2: SGHAT, FQNNGV. CDR3 length: 14 amino acids. Between the trimmed V and J ends, which lost 5 bases and 3 bases, there was a span of 14 bases. DNA of the CDR3: TGTGCCAGCAGCCCCCGGGACCCGAACTACGAGCAGTACTTC. The encoded protein is CASSPRDPNYEQYF. Based on the CDR3 plus reference TRBV11-2 and TRBJ2-7, the full variable domain is EAGVAQSPRYKIIEKRQSVAFWCNPISGHATLYWYQQILGQGPKLLIQFQNNGVVDDSQLPKDRFSAERLKGVDSTLKIQPAKLEDSAVYLCASSPRDPNYEQYFGPGTRLTVT.

The chain employs TRBV29-1 and TRBJ1-4; D remains ambiguous. Germline V gene lookup returns CDR1 SQVTM and CDR2 ANQGSEA. The CDR3 totals 13 residues. Trimming cost V 7 bases and J 4 bases, with 13 bases left between them. CDR3 coding DNA: TGCAGCGCCAAAAATCGTTTTAATGAAAAACTGTTTTTT. Its protein product is CSAKNRFNEKLFF.